This entry lists 24 T cell receptor beta chains sequenced from one sample in a study of human T cells and chemical hapten exposure listed by TCRdb under 2021. This specimen's time point label, interpreted: patch test 2, 6 weeks after DPC sensitization. The sample's treatment or condition label, decoded: therapeutic diphenylcyclopropenone sensitization with weekly scalp DPC. Libraries were prepared through RACE. Sequencing used a NextSeq 500. Using fastp at Q25 and MiXCR, TCRdb reprocessed the public reads and kept productive beta chains. When rows share a CDR3 protein, they turn into one entry using the most common DNA and genes. This sample holds about 26,000 distinct CDR3 sequences; 8.5% to 9.5% were observed only once. Jointly, the top ten make up 5.5% to 7% of the sample. The sample consisted of whole blood, taken in connection with sensitization to the hapten diphenylcyclopropenone (DPC). These receptors originate from a young man with alopecia areata. Some clones in this sample may be carry-over from other donors' samples.

This clonotype was seen at least ten times. J is TRBJ2-6 and V is TRBV30; the D gene is possibly TRBD1 (6 bases). The CDR3 totals 14 residues. Germline values: CDR1 GTSNPN, CDR2 SVGIG (reference sequence). V was trimmed by 5 bases and J by 0 bases, leaving 8 bases between them. CDR3 sequence reads: CAWDRSSGANVLTF. For the CDR3, the DNA is TGTGCCTGGGACAGGAGCTCTGGGGCCAACGTCCTGACTTTC.

The genes are TRBV6-5 and TRBJ1-2; D might be TRBD1 (6 bases). Germline CDR1 is MNHEY and CDR2 is SVGAGI. CDR3 size: 15 residues. With 6 bases removed from V and 4 bases from J, the gap between germline ends came to 18 bases. The CDR3 DNA reads as TGTGCCAGCAGCCCATCCCAGGGGATTCTCTATGGCTACACCTTC. It encodes CASSPSQGILYGYTF.

This chain joins TRBV12-3 or TRBV12-4 and TRBJ1-2; maybe TRBD1 (5 bases). This CDR3 is 14 amino acids long. V was trimmed by 0 bases and J by 6 bases, leaving 11 bases between them. The DNA for the CDR3 is TGTGCCAGCAGTTTAGCGGGGCAGGGCCATGGCTACACCTTC. This sequence encodes CASSLAGQGHGYTF.

This clonotype was recorded at least ten times. The chain recombines TRBV11-3 with TRBJ2-3; 11 positions agree with TRBD2. CDR3 size: 16 residues. V was clipped by 1 base and J by 2 bases; unmatched bases: 2. Germline CDR1 is SGHNT and CDR2 is YENEEA. CDR3 amino acids: CASSLGLAGNTDTQYF. In nucleotides, the CDR3 is TGTGCCAGCAGCTTAGGACTAGCGGGGAACACAGATACGCAGTATTTT.

This clonotype was recorded many times. The genes are TRBV2 and TRBJ2-1; unclear D gene. With 10 bases removed from V and 8 bases from J, the gap between germline ends came to 18 bases. The length of the CDR3 is 13 residues. Germline CDR1 and CDR2: SNHLY and FYNNEI. CDR3: CATLFEAVDEQFF. The CDR3 DNA reads as TGTGCCACCCTTTTCGAGGCGGTGGATGAGCAGTTCTTC.

This clonotype was observed a handful of times. V usage is TRBV19 and J usage is TRBJ1-5; the D gene is possibly TRBD1 (5 bases). V lost 9 bases and J lost 0, with 9 bases in between. The CDR3 contains 13 residues. CDR1 is LNHDA and CDR2 is SQIVND in the germline V gene (reference sequence). Here the CDR3 reads CASREYSNQPQHF. CDR3 nucleotide sequence: TGTGCCAGCAGGGAATATAGCAATCAGCCCCAGCATTTT.

At least ten counts were recorded for this clonotype. J is TRBJ2-1 and V is TRBV29-1; 11 bases line up with TRBD1. The CDR3 consists of 13 residues. The trim removed 6 bases at V and 3 bases at J, leaving 1 base unmatched. Germline V gene data show CDR1 as SQVTM and CDR2 as ANQGSEA. Here the CDR3 reads CSVGTGGYNEQFF. CDR3 sequence (DNA): TGCAGCGTCGGGACAGGGGGCTACAATGAGCAGTTCTTC.

This clonotype was seen at least ten times. The V gene is TRBV2, the J gene TRBJ1-4; 7 bases align to TRBD1. V lost 6 bases to trimming and J lost 5 bases; unmatched junction nucleotides: 9. The germline V gene encodes CDR1 SNHLY and CDR2 FYNNEI. The CDR3 runs to 15 residues. The CDR3 sequence: CASRDVGQQNEKLFF. The CDR3 nucleotides read TGTGCCAGCAGGGACGTGGGACAGCAAAATGAAAAACTGTTTTTT.

This clonotype was seen many times. For the CDR3, the DNA is TGTGCCTGGACGGGCAGCACCTACAATGAGCAGTTCTTC. Translation: CAWTGSTYNEQFF. The V call is TRBV30, the J call TRBJ2-1; no firm D call. The CDR3 has 13 amino acids. CDR1 is GTSNPN, CDR2 SVGIG, per germline (reference sequence). The V and J ends lost 4 bases and 2 bases respectively, with 9 bases between them.

The table lists this clonotype with many counts. The V call is TRBV5-6, the J call TRBJ2-5; no reliable D call. The CDR3 covers 14 residues. Germline lookup yields CDR1 SGHDT and CDR2 YYEEEE. Deletions cut 0 bases from V and 0 bases from J, with 6 bases between. CDR3: CASSLGNNQETQYF. CDR3 DNA sequence: TGTGCCAGCAGCTTGGGGAATAACCAAGAGACCCAGTACTTC.

J is TRBJ2-7 and V is TRBV6-2 or TRBV6-3; 9 nucleotides match TRBD2. Trimming took 6 bases from V and 5 from J; bases not matched to a gene: 8. CDR3 length: 14 residues. Germline values: CDR1 MNHEY, CDR2 SVGEGT. CDR3 amino acids: CASSRGSGRDEQYF. The DNA of the CDR3 is TGTGCCAGCAGCCGCGGTAGCGGGAGAGACGAGCAGTACTTC.

This clonotype has a handful of counts. This rearrangement joins TRBV7-8 to TRBJ2-2, with D unclear. Per germline, CDR1 SGHVS and CDR2 FQNEAQ. CDR3 length equals 14 residues. V was clipped by 0 bases and J by 13 bases, with 15 bases between them. CDR3 DNA sequence: TGTGCCAGCAGCTTAGCGGGCGCCACGCCGCGGCTGTTTTTT. Its protein product is CASSLAGATPRLFF.

The gene calls are TRBV7-2 and TRBJ1-5; D uncertain. The CDR3 runs 15 residues. Germline loops: CDR1 SGHTA, CDR2 FQGNSA. V was pared by 5 bases and J by 4 bases, with 15 bases between. The CDR3, as DNA: TGTGCCAGCAGCCCTCCCCCGGTGGGGAATCAGCCCCAGCATTTT. This sequence encodes CASSPPPVGNQPQHF.

This clonotype was recorded a few times. This sequence joins TRBV25-1 and TRBJ1-5; a possible D gene is TRBD1 (5 bases). There are 11 residues in the CDR3. The ends were cut back, 9 bases at V and 5 bases at J, with 8 bases in the middle. Germline V gene sequence: CDR1 MGHDK, CDR2 SYGVNS. For the CDR3, the DNA is TGTGCCAGAGGACATGATCAGCCCCAGCATTTT. Protein: CARGHDQPQHF.

This clonotype showed up just a few times. The CDR3 here is CASSYSTSGTRTDTQYF. The DNA for the CDR3 is TGTGCCAGCAGTTACTCGACTAGCGGGACCCGCACAGATACGCAGTATTTT. The J gene is TRBJ2-3, the V gene TRBV6-5; 11 nucleotides agree with TRBD2. From germline, CDR1 is MNHEY and CDR2 SVGAGI. Unmatched junction bases numbered 3, after V lost 0 bases and J lost 1 base. The CDR3 has 17 residues.

This clonotype came up many times. The chain couples TRBV7-2 to TRBJ1-1; 7 positions agree with TRBD1. V shed 5 bases and J 0 bases; nucleotides not matched to a gene: 15. CDR3 size: 18 residues. CDR1 SGHTA and CDR2 FQGNSA come from the germline V gene. The CDR3 DNA reads TGTGCCAGCAGCCCAGGGGGAGGGGGCCATATTATGAACACTGAAGCTTTCTTT. This sequence encodes CASSPGGGGHIMNTEAFF.

This clonotype showed up just a few times. DNA of the CDR3: TGTGCCAGCAGCCCCGGGCTAGCGGGGAACACCGGGGAGCTGTTTTTT. Protein sequence: CASSPGLAGNTGELFF. The gene calls are TRBV12-3 or TRBV12-4 and TRBJ2-2, with 8 bases identical to TRBD2. The CDR3 is made up of 16 amino acids. The trim removed 6 bases at V and 1 base at J, leaving 7 bases unmatched.

This sequence joins TRBV12-3 or TRBV12-4 and TRBJ2-5; 8 bases align to TRBD1. This CDR3 comprises 15 residues. Trimming at V came to 0 bases and at J to 4 bases, leaving 4 bases not matched to a gene. The DNA of the CDR3 is TGTGCCAGCAGTTTAGCACAGGGGGAGGCAGAGACCCAGTACTTC. This encodes CASSLAQGEAETQYF.

In its sample, this clonotype was seen many times. V gene TRBV12-5 combines with J gene TRBJ2-5; the D gene is possibly TRBD2 (7 bases). Trimming cost V 0 bases and J 3 bases, with 20 bases left between them. Germline-derived CDR1 and CDR2 are LGHNT and FRNRAP. The CDR3 is made up of 18 amino acids. CDR3 nucleotides: TGTGCTAGTGGTTTGGTAAAGACGGGGGGCCTCCCAAAAGAGACCCAGTACTTC. Residues: CASGLVKTGGLPKETQYF. Combining the CDR3 with reference TRBV12-5 and TRBJ2-5 gives the whole variable domain DARVTQTPRHKVTEMGQEVTMRCQPILGHNTVFWYRQTMMQGLELLAYFRNRAPLDDSGMPKDRFSAEMPDATLATLKIQPSEPRDSAVYFCASGLVKTGGLPKETQYFGPGTRLLVL.

In its sample, this clonotype was seen many times. The rearrangement uses TRBV29-1 and TRBJ2-7; D unclear. The germline V and J ends were trimmed by 4 bases and 3 bases, with 7 bases remaining between them. The CDR3 totals 11 residues. Germline V CDR1 and CDR2: SQVTM, ANQGSEA. The CDR3 sequence: CSVGGDYEQYF. CDR3 DNA sequence: TGCAGCGTTGGAGGTGACTACGAGCAGTACTTC.

The chain carries TRBV14 and TRBJ2-7; 7 bases fit TRBD1. The CDR3 is 16 amino acids. The trim removed 1 base at V and 5 bases at J, leaving 11 bases unmatched. From germline, CDR1 is SGHDN and CDR2 FVKESK. CDR3 region: CASSQGLTRGLNEQYF. The CDR3 DNA is TGTGCCAGCAGCCAAGGGCTTACCAGGGGGTTGAACGAGCAGTACTTC.

The chain is built from TRBV28 and TRBJ2-7; 11 nucleotides line up with TRBD2. Germline V lookup: CDR1 MDHEN, CDR2 SYDVKM. This CDR3 is built from 14 residues. Trimming removed 5 bases from V and 6 bases from J; junction bases left unmatched: 6. The CDR3 is CASSPTSGMSEQYF. DNA for the CDR3: TGTGCCAGCAGTCCGACTAGCGGGATGAGCGAGCAGTACTTC.

This clonotype was seen ten or more times. This chain uses TRBV6-6 with TRBJ2-1; D may be TRBD1 (5 bases). Trimming shortened V by 6 bases and J by 0 bases, and 15 bases separated the two germline ends. From germline, CDR1 is MNHNY and CDR2 SVGAGI (reference sequence). The CDR3 is made up of 16 amino acids. Here the CDR3 DNA reads TGTGCCAGCAGCCGCCCCCACAGGAGCTCCTACAATGAGCAGTTCTTC. The encoded protein is CASSRPHRSSYNEQFF.

This clonotype was recorded many times. This chain joins TRBV12-3 or TRBV12-4 and TRBJ1-1, with D perhaps matching TRBD1 (6 bases). CDR3 length: 14 amino acids. With 5 bases removed from V and 1 base from J, the gap between germline ends came to 11 bases. The CDR3 region is CASSGSDRNTEAFF. The CDR3 coding sequence is TGTGCCAGCAGTGGATCGGACAGGAACACTGAAGCTTTCTTT.